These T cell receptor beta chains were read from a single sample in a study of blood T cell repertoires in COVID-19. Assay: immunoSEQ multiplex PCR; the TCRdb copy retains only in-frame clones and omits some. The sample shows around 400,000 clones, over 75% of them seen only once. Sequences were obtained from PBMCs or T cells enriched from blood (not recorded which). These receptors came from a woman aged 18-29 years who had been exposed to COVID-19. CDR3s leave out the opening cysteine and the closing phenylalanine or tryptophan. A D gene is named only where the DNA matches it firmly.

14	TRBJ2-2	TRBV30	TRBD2	ASNASGGTNTGELF
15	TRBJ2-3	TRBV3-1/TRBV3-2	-	ASSQDAGVIYRDTQY
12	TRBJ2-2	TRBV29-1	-	SVEQGHSTGELF
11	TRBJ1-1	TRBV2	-	ASSAPTANPPF
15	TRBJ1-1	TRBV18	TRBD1	ASSLRQGKTMNTEAF
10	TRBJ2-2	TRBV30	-	ACHTGIGELF
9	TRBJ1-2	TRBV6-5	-	AGGSDYGYT
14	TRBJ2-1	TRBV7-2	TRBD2	ASSTEWDYPYNEQF
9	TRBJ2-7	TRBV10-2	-	ASAGYYEQY
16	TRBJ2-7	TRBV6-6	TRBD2	ASSPATLAGGQTYEQY
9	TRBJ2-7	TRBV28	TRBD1	ASSGQGDKY
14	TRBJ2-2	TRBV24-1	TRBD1	ATSDSGTGRHGELF
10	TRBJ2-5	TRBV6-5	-	ASSSPRGAAY
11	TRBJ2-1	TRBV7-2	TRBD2	ASSLPGTSVWF
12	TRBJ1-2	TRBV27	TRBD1	ASSLTGGAYGYT
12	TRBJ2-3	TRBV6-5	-	ASSSPPYGDTQY
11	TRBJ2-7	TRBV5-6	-	ASSAGLTYEQY
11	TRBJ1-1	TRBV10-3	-	AISETANTEAF
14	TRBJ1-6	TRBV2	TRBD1	ASSESAGGRYSPLH
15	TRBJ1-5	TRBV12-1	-	ASSPDRSRDPNQPQH
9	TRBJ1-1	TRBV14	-	ASSQRTEAF
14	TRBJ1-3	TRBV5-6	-	ASSFRRGYSGNTIY
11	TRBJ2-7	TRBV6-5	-	ASSYEAGSEQY
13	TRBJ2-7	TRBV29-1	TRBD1	SVEVAGGPPYEQY